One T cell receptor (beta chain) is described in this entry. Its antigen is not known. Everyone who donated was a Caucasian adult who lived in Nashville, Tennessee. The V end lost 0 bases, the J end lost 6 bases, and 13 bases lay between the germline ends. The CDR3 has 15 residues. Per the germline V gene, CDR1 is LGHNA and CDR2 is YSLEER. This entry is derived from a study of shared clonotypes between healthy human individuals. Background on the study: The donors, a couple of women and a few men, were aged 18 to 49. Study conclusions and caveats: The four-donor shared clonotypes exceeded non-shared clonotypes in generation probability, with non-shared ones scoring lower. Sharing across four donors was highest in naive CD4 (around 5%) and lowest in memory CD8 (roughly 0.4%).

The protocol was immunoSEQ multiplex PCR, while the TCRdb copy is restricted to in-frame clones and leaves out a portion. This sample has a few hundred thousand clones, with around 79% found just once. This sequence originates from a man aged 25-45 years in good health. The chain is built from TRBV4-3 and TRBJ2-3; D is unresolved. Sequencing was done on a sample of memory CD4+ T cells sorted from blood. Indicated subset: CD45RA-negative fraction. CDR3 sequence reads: CASSQDGTQRDTQYF. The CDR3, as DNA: TGCGCCAGCAGCCAAGATGGTACTCAGAGGGATACGCAGTATTTT.